The rows below give T cell receptor beta chains drawn from one sample of a study of blood T cell repertoires in COVID-19. TCRdb's copy holds only in-frame clones and misses some; the assay was immunoSEQ multiplex PCR. The repertoire holds a few hundred thousand clones, about nine tenths seen once, with about 3% in the top ten. The sequenced sample consisted of PBMCs or T cells enriched from blood (not recorded which). The receptors here all came from a woman aged 45-60 years who had recovered from COVID-19. CDR3s include the opening cysteine and the closing phenylalanine or tryptophan. The order of the fields is clone size, V gene, D gene, CDR3 length, J gene, CDR3 DNA, CDR3 protein. D genes are given only for firm matches. Only part of the rows carry a size: once, few, many, or a class if the clone is expanded.

size: NA; V: TRBV7-2; D: TRBD2; length: 18; J: TRBJ2-5; DNA: TGTGCCAGCAGTCCGGTGTCAGCGGGGGGACCTCTTAGAGAGACCCAGTACTTC; CDR3: CASSPVSAGGPLRETQYF
size: NA; V: TRBV6-5; D: NA; length: 15; J: TRBJ1-2; DNA: TGTGCCAGCAGTTACTCGGGGGGAAGTAACTATGGCTACACCTTC; CDR3: CASSYSGGSNYGYTF
size: NA; V: TRBV5-1; D: TRBD2; length: 14; J: TRBJ2-1; DNA: TGCGCCAGCAGACTTAGCGGGACCTACAATGAGCAGTTCTTC; CDR3: CASRLSGTYNEQFF
size: many; V: TRBV7-3; D: NA; length: 15; J: TRBJ1-3; DNA: TGTGCCAGCAGCTTACACTCCGGGACAGGAAACACCATATATTTT; CDR3: CASSLHSGTGNTIYF
size: NA; V: TRBV7-3; D: NA; length: 15; J: TRBJ2-3; DNA: TGTGCCAGCAGCTTATCACAGGGAGGGAGAGATACGCAGTATTTT; CDR3: CASSLSQGGRDTQYF
size: NA; V: TRBV28; D: TRBD1; length: 13; J: TRBJ1-1; DNA: TGTGCCAGCAGAGGACAGGGAAACACTGAAGCTTTCTTT; CDR3: CASRGQGNTEAFF
size: NA; V: TRBV24-1; D: NA; length: 16; J: TRBJ2-3; DNA: TGTGCCACCAGTGACCCCGGACAGTTTAGCACAGATACGCAGTATTTT; CDR3: CATSDPGQFSTDTQYF
size: few; V: TRBV5-6; D: NA; length: 15; J: TRBJ1-4; DNA: TGTGCCAGCAGCTTGTTTGGGGGCCCGGGTGAAAAACTGTTTTTT; CDR3: CASSLFGGPGEKLFF
size: NA; V: TRBV19; D: TRBD1; length: 18; J: TRBJ1-5; DNA: TGTGCCAGTAGTATAGAGGGGACAGCCCCCGTTGGCAATCAGCCCCAGCATTTT; CDR3: CASSIEGTAPVGNQPQHF
size: once; V: TRBV9; D: NA; length: 13; J: TRBJ2-7; DNA: TGTGCCAGCAGCGGGGCAGGTTTCCACGAGCAGTACTTC; CDR3: CASSGAGFHEQYF